These T cell receptor beta chains were read from a single sample in a study of T cells in Graves' hyperthyroidism and ophthalmopathy. TCRdb called the multiplex PCR reads again in MiXCR, with one record for every CDR3 protein. Seen here are some 600,000 distinct CDR3 sequences, 40% to 55% observed once, and the top ten hold 8.2%. Sequencing input: peripheral blood or thyroid tissue (not recorded which). These receptors were collected from a woman between 18 and 30 years old with Graves' hyperthyroidism. Each CDR3 is given with its conserved first and last residue. Each record gives: V gene, J gene, CDR3 protein.

>TRBV7-9|TRBJ1-6
CASRWTSSPLHF
>TRBV6-6|TRBJ2-5
CASSYSRIGETQYF
>TRBV24-1|TRBJ2-3
CATSDGAGRMADTQYF
>TRBV7-9|TRBJ1-2
CASSPEGTGRDDGYTF
>TRBV20-1|TRBJ1-3
CSAATTNRGGNTIYF
>TRBV24-1|TRBJ2-5
CATSVSSSETQYF
>TRBV11-3|TRBJ2-5
CASSFSQDGRETQYF
>TRBV12-5|TRBJ2-5
CVSGASGTQYF
>TRBV20-1|TRBJ2-7
CSARDEWEGSYEQYF
>TRBV29-1|TRBJ2-2
CSVVLSPSSLNTGELFF
>TRBV29-1|TRBJ2-2
CSVEGTGPTGELFF
>TRBV7-3|TRBJ1-1
CASSLIGRGGDEAFF
>TRBV7-9|TRBJ1-1
CASSFFEDRGTEASF
>TRBV29-1|TRBJ1-2
CSVETLGYTF
>TRBV5-1|TRBJ2-5
CASSLGQARSTQYF
>TRBV12-3/TRBV12-4|TRBJ1-2
CASSPGFGNYGYTF
>TRBV20-1|TRBJ1-5
CSARDTSNQPQHF
>TRBV2|TRBJ1-5
CASRETGRIQPQHF
>TRBV29-1|TRBJ1-2
CSGDSYGYTF
>TRBV7-2|TRBJ2-5
CASSSGQGRETQYF
>TRBV25-1|TRBJ1-2
CASSYSTGYGYTF
>TRBV6-5|TRBJ2-7
CASSFASGSHEQYF
>TRBV20-1|TRBJ2-7
CSAWFSGRAIDEQYF
>TRBV2|TRBJ1-1
CASHKGSNTEAFF
>TRBV25-1|TRBJ1-5
CASSLAVTGYNQPQHF
>TRBV7-8|TRBJ1-3
CASSAQGNSGNTIYF
>TRBV2|TRBJ1-2
CASSPLGVPGGYTF
>TRBV7-9|TRBJ1-4
CASTNRGQAKLFF
>TRBV7-8|TRBJ2-5
CASSSRLPGETQYF
>TRBV7-2|TRBJ2-2
CASSLVRDRAGELFF
>TRBV6-5|TRBJ2-7
CASSYTRGTYEQYF
>TRBV6-1|TRBJ1-4
CASSLPPRGRKKLFF
>TRBV5-1|TRBJ1-4
CASSLEGKLFF
>TRBV5-6|TRBJ1-3
CASSVDGMVGNTIYF
>TRBV19|TRBJ2-7
CASHDSSYEQYF
>TRBV5-4|TRBJ1-2
CASSQGTGNGYTF
>TRBV24-1|TRBJ2-5
CATDPEPPQKETQYF
>TRBV5-1|TRBJ1-2
CASSTGGQHGYTF
>TRBV10-3|TRBJ2-7
CAINREHESYEQYF
>TRBV5-1|TRBJ1-1
CASGLGGPNTEAFF
>TRBV12-5|TRBJ2-7
CASGSNGGTYEQYF
>TRBV20-1|TRBJ1-1
CSARGPVNTEAFF
>TRBV5-1|TRBJ2-5
CASSRVQGSETQYF
>TRBV29-1|TRBJ1-1
CSVESGITEAFF
>TRBV20-1|TRBJ2-7
CSARPASGPSYEQYF
>TRBV24-1|TRBJ2-3
CATSDPGGAADTQYF
>TRBV12-3/TRBV12-4|TRBJ2-2
CASTANTGELFF
>TRBV29-1|TRBJ2-5
CSVEGLAGRETQYF
>TRBV5-6|TRBJ1-3
CASSDTVDSAGNTIYF
>TRBV7-6|TRBJ2-7
CASSATGGLVQYF
>TRBV2|TRBJ2-2
CASSKGQGAPVGTGELFF